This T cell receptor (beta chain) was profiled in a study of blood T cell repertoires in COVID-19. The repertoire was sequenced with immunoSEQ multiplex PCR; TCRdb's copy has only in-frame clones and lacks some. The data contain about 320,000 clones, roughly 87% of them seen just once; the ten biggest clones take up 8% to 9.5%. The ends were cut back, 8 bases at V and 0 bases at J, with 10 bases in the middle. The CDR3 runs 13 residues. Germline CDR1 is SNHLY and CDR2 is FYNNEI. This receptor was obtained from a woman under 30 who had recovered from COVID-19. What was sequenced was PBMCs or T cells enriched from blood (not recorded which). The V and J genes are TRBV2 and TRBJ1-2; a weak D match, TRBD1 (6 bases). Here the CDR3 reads CASHYRANYGYTF. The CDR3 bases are TGTGCCAGCCATTACAGGGCTAACTATGGCTACACCTTC.